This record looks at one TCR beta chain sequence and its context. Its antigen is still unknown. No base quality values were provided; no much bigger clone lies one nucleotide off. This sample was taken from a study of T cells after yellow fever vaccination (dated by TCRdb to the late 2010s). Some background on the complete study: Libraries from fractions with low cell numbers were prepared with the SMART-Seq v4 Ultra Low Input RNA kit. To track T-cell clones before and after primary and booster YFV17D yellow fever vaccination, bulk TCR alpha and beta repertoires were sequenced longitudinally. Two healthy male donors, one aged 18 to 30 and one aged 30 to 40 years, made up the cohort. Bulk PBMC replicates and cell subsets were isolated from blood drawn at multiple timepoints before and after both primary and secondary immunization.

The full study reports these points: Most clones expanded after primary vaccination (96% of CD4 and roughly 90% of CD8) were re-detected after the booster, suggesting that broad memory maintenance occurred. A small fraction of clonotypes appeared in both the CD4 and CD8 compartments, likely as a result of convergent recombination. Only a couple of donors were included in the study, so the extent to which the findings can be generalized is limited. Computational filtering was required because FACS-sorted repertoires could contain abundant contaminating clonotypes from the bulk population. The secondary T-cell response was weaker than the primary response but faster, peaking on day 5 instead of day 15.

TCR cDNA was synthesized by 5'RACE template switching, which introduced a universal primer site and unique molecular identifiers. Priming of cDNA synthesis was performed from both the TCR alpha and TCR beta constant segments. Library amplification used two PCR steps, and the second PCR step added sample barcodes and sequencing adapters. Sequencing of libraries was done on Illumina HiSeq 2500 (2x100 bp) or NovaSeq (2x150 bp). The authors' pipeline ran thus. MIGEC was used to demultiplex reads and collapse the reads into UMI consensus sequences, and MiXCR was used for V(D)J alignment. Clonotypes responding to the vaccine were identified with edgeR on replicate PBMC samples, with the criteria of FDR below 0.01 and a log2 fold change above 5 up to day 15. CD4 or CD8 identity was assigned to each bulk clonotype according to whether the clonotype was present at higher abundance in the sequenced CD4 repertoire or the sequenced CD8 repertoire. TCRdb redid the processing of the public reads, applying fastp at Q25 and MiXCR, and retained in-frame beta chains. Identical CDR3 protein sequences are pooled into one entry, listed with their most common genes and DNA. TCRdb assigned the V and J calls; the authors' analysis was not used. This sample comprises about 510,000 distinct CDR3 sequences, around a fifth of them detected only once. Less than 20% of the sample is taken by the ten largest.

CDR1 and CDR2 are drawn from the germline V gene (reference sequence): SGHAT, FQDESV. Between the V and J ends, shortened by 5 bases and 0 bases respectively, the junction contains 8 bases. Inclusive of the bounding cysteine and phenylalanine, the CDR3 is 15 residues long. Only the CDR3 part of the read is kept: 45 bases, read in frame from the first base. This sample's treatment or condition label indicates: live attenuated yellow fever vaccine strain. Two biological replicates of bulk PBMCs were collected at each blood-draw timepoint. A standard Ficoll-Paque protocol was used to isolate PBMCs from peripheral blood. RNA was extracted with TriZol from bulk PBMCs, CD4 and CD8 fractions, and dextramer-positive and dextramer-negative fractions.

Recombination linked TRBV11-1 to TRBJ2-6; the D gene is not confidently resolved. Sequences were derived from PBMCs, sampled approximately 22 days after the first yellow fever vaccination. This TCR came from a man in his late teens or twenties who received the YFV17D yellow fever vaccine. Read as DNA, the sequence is TGTGCCAGCAGCCCTCCCACCTCTGGGGCCAACGTCCTGACTTTC. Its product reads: CASSPPTSGANVLTF.